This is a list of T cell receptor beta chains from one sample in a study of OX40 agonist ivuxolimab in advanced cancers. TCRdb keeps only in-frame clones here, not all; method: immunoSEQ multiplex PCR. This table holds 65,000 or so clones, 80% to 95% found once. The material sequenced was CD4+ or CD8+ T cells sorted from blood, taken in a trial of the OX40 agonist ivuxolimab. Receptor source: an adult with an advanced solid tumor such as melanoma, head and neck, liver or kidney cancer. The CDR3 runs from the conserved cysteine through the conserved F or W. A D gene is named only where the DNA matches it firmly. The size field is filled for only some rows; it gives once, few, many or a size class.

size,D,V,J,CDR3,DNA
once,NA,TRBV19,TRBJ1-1,CASSSRTANTEAFF,TGTGCCAGTAGTAGCAGGACGGCTAACACTGAAGCTTTCTTT
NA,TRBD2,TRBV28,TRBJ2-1,CASSLWGLVYEQFF,TGTGCCAGCAGTTTATGGGGACTAGTCTATGAGCAGTTCTTC
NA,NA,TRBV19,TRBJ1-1,CASSIDKNTEAFF,TGTGCCAGTAGTATCGACAAGAACACTGAAGCTTTCTTT
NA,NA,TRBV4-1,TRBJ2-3,CASSQEWGGGRTDTQYF,TGCGCCAGCAGCCAAGAATGGGGAGGAGGTCGCACAGATACGCAGTATTTT
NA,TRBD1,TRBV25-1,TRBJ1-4,CASSDWAGGYEKLFF,TGTGCCAGCAGTGACTGGGCAGGGGGCTATGAAAAACTGTTTTTT
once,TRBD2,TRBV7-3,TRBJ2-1,CASSELAGSSYNEQFF,TGTGCCAGCAGCGAATTAGCGGGCAGCTCCTACAATGAGCAGTTCTTC
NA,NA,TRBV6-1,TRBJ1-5,CASSEARGGSNQPQHF,TGTGCCAGCAGTGAAGCGCGAGGGGGTAGCAATCAGCCCCAGCATTTT
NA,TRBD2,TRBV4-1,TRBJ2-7,CASSQDPSGRVYEQYF,TGCGCCAGCAGCCAAGATCCTAGCGGGAGAGTTTACGAGCAGTACTTC
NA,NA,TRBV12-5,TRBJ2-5,CASGLPRETQYF,TGTGCTAGTGGTTTGCCGAGAGAGACCCAGTACTTC
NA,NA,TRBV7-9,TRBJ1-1,CASIAILQGNTEAFF,TGTGCCAGCATCGCCATTTTACAGGGGAACACTGAAGCTTTCTTT
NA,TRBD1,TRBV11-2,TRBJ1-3,CASSFSLTEGAYGNTIYF,TGTGCCAGCAGCTTTAGCCTCACTGAGGGGGCGTATGGAAACACCATATATTTT
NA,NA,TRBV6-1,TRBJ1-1,CASRGWDTEAFF,TGTGCCAGCAGAGGGTGGGACACTGAAGCTTTCTTT
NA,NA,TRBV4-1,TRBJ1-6,CASSQEGTVGILNSPLHF,TGCGCCAGCAGCCAAGAAGGCACCGTGGGGATACTGAATTCACCCCTCCACTTT
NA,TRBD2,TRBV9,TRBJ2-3,CASSAPVAGVTTDTQYF,TGTGCCAGCAGCGCCCCCGTGGCGGGGGTTACCACAGATACGCAGTATTTT
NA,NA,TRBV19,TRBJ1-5,CASSITGYSNQPQHF,TGTGCCAGTAGTATTACCGGTTATAGCAATCAGCCCCAGCATTTT
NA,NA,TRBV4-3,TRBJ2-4,CASSQLSPQTGKNIQYF,TGCGCCAGCAGCCAACTGAGCCCCCAGACCGGGAAAAACATTCAGTACTTC
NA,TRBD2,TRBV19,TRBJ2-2,CASRGTSGSGELFF,TGTGCCAGTAGGGGGACTAGCGGTTCCGGGGAGCTGTTTTTT
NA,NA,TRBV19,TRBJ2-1,CASSIGQGGIREQFF,TGTGCCAGTAGTATCGGTCAGGGCGGGATTCGTGAGCAGTTCTTC
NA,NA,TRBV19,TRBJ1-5,CASSTTDRWDQPQHF,TGTGCCAGTAGTACAACCGACAGGTGGGATCAGCCCCAGCATTTT
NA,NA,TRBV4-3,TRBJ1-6,CASSQTKGGSAYNSPLHF,TGCGCCAGCAGCCAGACTAAGGGAGGGAGCGCCTATAATTCACCCCTCCACTTT
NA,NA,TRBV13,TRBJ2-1,CASSSALGTANEQFF,TGTGCCAGCAGCTCCGCCCTCGGGACGGCCAATGAGCAGTTCTTC
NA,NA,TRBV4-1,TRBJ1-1,CASSQDPTLETEAFF,TGCGCCAGCAGCCAAGATCCGACCCTGGAGACTGAAGCTTTCTTT